Sequencing of this T cell receptor (beta chain) was carried out in a study of blood T cells in healthy people across ages (dated by TCRdb to about 2015). Study-wide context: In model experiments, template switching captured about one uniquely barcoded TCR beta cDNA molecule for every two T cells. Using deep sequencing normalized with unique cDNA molecular identifiers, the study measured how TCR beta repertoire diversity changes with age. Four age groups were formed from the donors: young (average about 15 years), middle-aged (roughly 38), aged (roughly 56) and long-lived (82). To avoid experimental bias, donors of different ages were spread randomly across the sequencing lanes. Using the same blood draw, the study looked at two additional independent replicas of 1 million unique cDNA reads for two donors, one aged 18 to 30 and the other aged 80 or older. The paper's findings and limits, for the study overall: Because donor CMV infection status was unknown, age-related changes in expanded clonotypes were potentially confounded. As age increased, observed TCR beta diversity per million T cells dropped in a roughly linear way, and a significant reduction was already evident by age around 41. Estimates of total diversity based on one million sequenced T cells were regarded as lower bounds and as underestimates. Compared with the aged group, the long-lived group had more naive CD4+ T cells, fewer expanded clones and increased TCR diversity, a pattern suggesting age selection. Because profiling used bulk unsorted PBMCs, naive and antigen-experienced compartments could not be compared conclusively. There was a strong correlation between observed TCR beta diversity and the percentage of naive T cells measured by flow cytometry.

Receptor amplification or capture employed 5' RACE. The sequencer listed for this sample is Illumina HiSeq 2500. The second PCR ran for about 7 to 11 cycles and used a J-beta primer mix along with a sample-barcoded 5' primer. A template-switch 5' adaptor carrying 12 random nucleotides introduced a unique molecular identifier onto each TCR beta cDNA molecule. Each sample yielded at least 2.5 million CDR3-containing paired-end reads. All of the RNA was converted into first-strand cDNA using the Mint cDNA synthesis kit, with a TRBC-specific oligonucleotide serving as the primer. Following uracil-DNA glycosylase treatment, a first 18-cycle PCR with universal primers M1SS and BC2_uni_R was performed on all cDNA. For the original study's pipeline: Normalization of each sample was performed by random selection of 1 million high-quality reads, each carrying a distinct molecular identifier. Reads with shared molecular identifiers were discarded instead of being binned into consensus sequences. MiTCR, with a Q25 quality threshold and the strictest error-elimination algorithm, was used for CDR3 identification, clonotype clustering and error correction. Lower-bound total TCR beta diversity was estimated with a nonparametric unseen species model using Euler transformation. TCRdb passed the public sequencing reads through fastp at Q25 and MiXCR, retaining productive beta sequences. Identical CDR3 proteins give one entry, which carries the most common genes and DNA. It is TCRdb's table, rather than the study itself, that gives the V and J calls and clone size. The sample table contains about 900,000 distinct CDR3 sequences; only one count was recorded for approximately 67% of them. The ten most abundant clones make up roughly 25% of the sample.

As concerns this clonotype: Its specific antigen is unknown. No much larger clonotype is one base removed from it; base qualities were not supplied.

From the cysteine up to the phenylalanine, the CDR3 has a length of 15 residues. The only DNA kept is the CDR3, 45 bases in frame from the first base. Donors were approximately 42 systemically healthy Caucasian individuals from Russia aged roughly 6 to 95 years. Ten milliliters of peripheral blood were collected from each donor into EDTA-treated Vacutainer tubes. Ficoll-Paque density-gradient centrifugation was used to isolate PBMCs, with at least 6 million obtained per sample. Trizol reagent was used to extract total RNA from PBMCs, with at least 6 micrograms per sample. For every donor, an aliquot of PBMCs went through flow cytometry to measure the percentages of naive CD45RAhigh/CD27high T cells.

The sequence derives from a man aged 25 to 40 in good health. The chain joins TRBV12-3 or TRBV12-4 to TRBJ2-5; possibly the D gene is TRBD2, per 5 matching bases. The J call may be incorrect, as the DNA end agrees better with TRBJ2-7. Material: blood. CDR3 protein: CASSYITGSHYEQYF. The nucleotides read TGTGCCAGCAGTTACATCACGGGGAGCCACTACGAGCAGTACTTC.